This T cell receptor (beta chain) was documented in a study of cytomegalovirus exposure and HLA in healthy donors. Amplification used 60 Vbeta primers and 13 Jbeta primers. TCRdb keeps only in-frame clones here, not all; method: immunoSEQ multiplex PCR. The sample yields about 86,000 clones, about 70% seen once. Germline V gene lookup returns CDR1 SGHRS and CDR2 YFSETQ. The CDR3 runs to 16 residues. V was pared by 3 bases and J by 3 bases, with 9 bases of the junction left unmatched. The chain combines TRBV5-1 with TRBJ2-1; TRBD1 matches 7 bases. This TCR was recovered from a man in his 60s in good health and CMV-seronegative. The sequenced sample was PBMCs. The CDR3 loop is CASSSGAGTDYNEQFF. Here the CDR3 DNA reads TGCGCCAGCAGCTCCGGGGCCGGGACAGACTACAATGAGCAGTTCTTC.